The entry that follows covers one TCR beta chain sequence. What it binds is unknown. Stimulation used approximately 9.6 ug/mL lysate from CMV-infected fibroblasts. Memory cells lacking CD40L and CD69 with high CD45RO were sorted. This entry is derived from a study of persistence of HIV-infected CD4 T cells. The immunoSEQ assay was version 4, run in survey mode. Sequencing was performed with immunoSEQ multiplex PCR; in TCRdb, only in-frame clones are kept and a portion is missing. The sample includes tens of thousands of clones, under 85% of them seen just once. General study points: TCR oligoclonality correlated with proviral oligoclonality in the same sorted populations.

The TCR comes from an adult man with HIV who was CMV-seropositive. The source material was CD4+ T cells sorted from PBMCs after approximately 19-hour stimulation, sampled from a patient who received antiretroviral therapy.

The CDR3 DNA reads as TGTGCCAGCAGCACCTACGACAGGGACGAGCAGTACTTC. Its translation is CASSTYDRDEQYF. The chain is built from TRBV4-2 and TRBJ2-7; 7 bases are a match to TRBD1. V dropped 5 bases and J dropped 5; count of bases not matched to a gene: 6. The CDR3 runs 13 residues. Germline assignment: CDR1 LGHNA and CDR2 YNFKEQ.